At least ten counts were recorded for the clone carrying this T cell receptor beta chain. Its antigen is currently unknown. Quantitative 5'-RACE with molecular barcodes produced the TCR beta libraries. A single record per CDR3 protein comes from TCRdb applying MiXCR to the 5' RACE reads. The sample consists of approximately 190,000 distinct CDR3 sequences, 13% of them appearing once. The data stem from a study of CD8 T cells in ankylosing spondylitis. Findings of the study overall: Prior literature has documented some motif variants in synovial fluid and blood from reactive arthritis. The authors reported significant enrichment of disease-linked clones in matched ankylosing spondylitis synovial fluid. There was a TCR beta motif, made of several highly homologous variants, that appeared characteristic of ankylosing spondylitis blood.

The V gene's germline CDR1 is DFQATT and CDR2 SNEGSKA (reference sequence). Germline trimming cut 6 bases from V and 6 bases from J; bases unmatched to any gene: 11. The CDR3 loop spans 14 amino acids. The sample consisted of blood, either unsorted or a sorted T cell fraction (not recorded which). The chain carries TRBV20-1 and TRBJ2-1, with 7 positions matching TRBD1. The sequence was obtained from a female donor with ankylosing spondylitis or in good health (not recorded which). The CDR3 nucleotides read TGCAGTGCAAAAACAGGGGTTTCACTCAATGAGCAGTTCTTC. Translation: CSAKTGVSLNEQFF.